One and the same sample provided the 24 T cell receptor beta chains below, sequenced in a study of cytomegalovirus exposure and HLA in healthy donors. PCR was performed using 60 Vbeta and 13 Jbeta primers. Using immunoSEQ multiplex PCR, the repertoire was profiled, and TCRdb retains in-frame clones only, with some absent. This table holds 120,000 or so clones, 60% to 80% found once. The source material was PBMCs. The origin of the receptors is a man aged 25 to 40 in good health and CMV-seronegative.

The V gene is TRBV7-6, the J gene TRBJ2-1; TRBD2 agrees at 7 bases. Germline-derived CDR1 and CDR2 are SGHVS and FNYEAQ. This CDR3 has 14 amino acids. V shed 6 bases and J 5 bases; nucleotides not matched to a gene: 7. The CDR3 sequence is CASRFGGFNNEQFF. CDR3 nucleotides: TGTGCCAGCAGATTCGGGGGGTTCAACAATGAGCAGTTCTTC. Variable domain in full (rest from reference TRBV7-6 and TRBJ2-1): GAGVSQSPRYKVTKRGQDVALRCDPISGHVSLYWYRQALGQGPEFLTYFNYEAQQDKSGLPNDRFSAERPEGSISTLTIQRTEQRDSAMYRCASRFGGFNNEQFFGPGTRLTVL.

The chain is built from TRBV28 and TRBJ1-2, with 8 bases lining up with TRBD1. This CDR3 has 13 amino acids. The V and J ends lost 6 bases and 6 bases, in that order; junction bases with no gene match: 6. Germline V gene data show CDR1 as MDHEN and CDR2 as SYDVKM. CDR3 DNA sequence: TGTGCCAGCAGCCGGACAGGGCCGAATGGCTACACCTTC. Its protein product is CASSRTGPNGYTF.

CDR3 region: CASSPRGQLNQPQHF. Written as DNA, the CDR3 is TGTGCCAGCTCACCTCGGGGACAGCTAAATCAGCCCCAGCATTTT. V gene TRBV18 combines with J gene TRBJ1-5; 7 nucleotides agree with TRBD1. The germline V gene has CDR1 KGHSH and CDR2 LQKENI. This CDR3 has 15 residues. V lost 3 bases, J lost 4 bases, and 6 bases stayed unmatched. The variable domain in full, with the rest retrieved from reference TRBV18 and TRBJ1-5, is NAGVMQNPRHLVRRRGQEARLRCSPMKGHSHVYWYRQLPEEGLKFMVYLQKENIIDESGMPKERFSAEFPKEGPSILRIQQVVRGDSAAYFCASSPRGQLNQPQHFGDGTRLSIL.

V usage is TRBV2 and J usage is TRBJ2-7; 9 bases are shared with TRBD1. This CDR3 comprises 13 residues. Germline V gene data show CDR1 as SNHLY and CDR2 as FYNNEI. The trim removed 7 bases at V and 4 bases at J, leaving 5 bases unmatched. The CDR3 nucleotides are TGTGCCAGCAACCGACAGGGGGTTTACGAGCAGTACTTC. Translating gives CASNRQGVYEQYF.

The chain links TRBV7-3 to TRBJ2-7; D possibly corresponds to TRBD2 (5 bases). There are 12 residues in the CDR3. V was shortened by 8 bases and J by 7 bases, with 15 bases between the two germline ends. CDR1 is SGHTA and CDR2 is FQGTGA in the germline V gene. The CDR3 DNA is TGTGCCAGCGGGCGAGCGGAGCAAGAGCAGTACTTC. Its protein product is CASGRAEQEQYF.

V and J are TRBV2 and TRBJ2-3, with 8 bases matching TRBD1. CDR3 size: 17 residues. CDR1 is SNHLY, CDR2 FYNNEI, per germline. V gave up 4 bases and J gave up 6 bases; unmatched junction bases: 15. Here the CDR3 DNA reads TGTGCCAGCAGTGTAAACAGGGGAATGACAGGGGCGGATACGCAGTATTTT. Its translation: CASSVNRGMTGADTQYF.

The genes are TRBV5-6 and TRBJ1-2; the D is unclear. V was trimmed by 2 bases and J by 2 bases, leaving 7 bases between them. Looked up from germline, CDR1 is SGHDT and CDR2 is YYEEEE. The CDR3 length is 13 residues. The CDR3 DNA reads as TGTGCCAGCAGCTTCGGGAACAACTATGGCTACACCTTC. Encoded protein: CASSFGNNYGYTF.

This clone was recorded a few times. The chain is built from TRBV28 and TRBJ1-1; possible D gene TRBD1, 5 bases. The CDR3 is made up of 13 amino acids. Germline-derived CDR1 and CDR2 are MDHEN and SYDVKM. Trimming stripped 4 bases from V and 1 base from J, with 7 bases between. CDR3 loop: CASSSRGNTEAFF. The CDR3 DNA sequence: TGTGCCAGCAGTTCTAGGGGGAACACTGAAGCTTTCTTT.

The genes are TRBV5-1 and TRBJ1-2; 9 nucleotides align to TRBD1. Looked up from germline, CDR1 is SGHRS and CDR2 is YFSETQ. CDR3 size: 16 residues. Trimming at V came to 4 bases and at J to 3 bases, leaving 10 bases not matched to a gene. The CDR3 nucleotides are TGCGCCAGCAGCATGACAGGGGGGTTTCAGGACTATGGCTACACCTTC. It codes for CASSMTGGFQDYGYTF.

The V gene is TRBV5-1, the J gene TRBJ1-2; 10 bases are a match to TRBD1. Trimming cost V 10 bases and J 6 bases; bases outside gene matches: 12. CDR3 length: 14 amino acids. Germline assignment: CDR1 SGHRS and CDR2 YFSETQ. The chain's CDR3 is CAGTGGQGIHGYTF. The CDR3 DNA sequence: TGCGCCGGCACGGGGGGACAGGGGATTCATGGCTACACCTTC.

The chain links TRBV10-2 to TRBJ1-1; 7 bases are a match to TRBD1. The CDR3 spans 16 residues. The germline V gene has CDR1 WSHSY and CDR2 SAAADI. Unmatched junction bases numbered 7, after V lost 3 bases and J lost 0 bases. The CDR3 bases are TGCGCCAGCAGTGAACAGGGGTCCCCCCTGAACACTGAAGCTTTCTTT. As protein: CASSEQGSPLNTEAFF.

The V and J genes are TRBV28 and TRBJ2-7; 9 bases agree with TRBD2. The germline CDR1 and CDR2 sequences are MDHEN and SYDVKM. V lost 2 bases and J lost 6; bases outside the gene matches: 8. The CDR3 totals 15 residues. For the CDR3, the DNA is TGTGCCAGCAGTTTAACGGCGGGGGGGCCCAGCGAGCAGTACTTC. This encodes CASSLTAGGPSEQYF.

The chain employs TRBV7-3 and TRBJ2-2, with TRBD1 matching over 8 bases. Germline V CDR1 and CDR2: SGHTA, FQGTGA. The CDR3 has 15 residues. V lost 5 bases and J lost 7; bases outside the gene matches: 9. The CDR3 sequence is CASSRIQGAGGELFF. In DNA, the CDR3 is TGTGCCAGCAGCCGAATTCAGGGGGCAGGCGGGGAGCTGTTTTTT.

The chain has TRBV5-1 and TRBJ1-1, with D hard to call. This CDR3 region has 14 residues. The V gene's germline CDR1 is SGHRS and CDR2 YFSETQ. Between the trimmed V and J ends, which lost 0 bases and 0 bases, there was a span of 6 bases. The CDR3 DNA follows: TGCGCCAGCAGCTTGGGAGTCCTGAACACTGAAGCTTTCTTT. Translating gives CASSLGVLNTEAFF.

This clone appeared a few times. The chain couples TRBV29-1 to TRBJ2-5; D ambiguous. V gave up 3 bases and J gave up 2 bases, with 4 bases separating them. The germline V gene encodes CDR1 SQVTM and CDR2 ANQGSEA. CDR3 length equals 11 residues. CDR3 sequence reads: CSVEAQETQYF. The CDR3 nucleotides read TGCAGCGTTGAGGCACAAGAGACCCAGTACTTC.

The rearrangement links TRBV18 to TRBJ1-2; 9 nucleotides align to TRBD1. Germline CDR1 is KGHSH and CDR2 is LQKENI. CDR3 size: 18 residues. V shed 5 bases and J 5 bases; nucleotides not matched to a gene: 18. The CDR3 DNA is TGTGCCAGCTCAACAGAAACTTTGAACCGGGACAGGGTTTATGGCTACACCTTC. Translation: CASSTETLNRDRVYGYTF.

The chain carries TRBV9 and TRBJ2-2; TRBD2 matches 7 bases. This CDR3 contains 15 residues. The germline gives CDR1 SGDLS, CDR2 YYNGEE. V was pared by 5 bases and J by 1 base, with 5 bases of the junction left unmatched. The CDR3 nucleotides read TGTGCCAGCAGTAGCGGGTTTGGGAACACCGGGGAGCTGTTTTTT. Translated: CASSSGFGNTGELFF.

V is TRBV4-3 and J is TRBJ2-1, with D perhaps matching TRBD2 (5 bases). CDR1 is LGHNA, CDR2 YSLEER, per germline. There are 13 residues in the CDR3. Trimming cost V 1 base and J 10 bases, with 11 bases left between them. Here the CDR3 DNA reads TGCGCCAGCAGCCAAGGCCAGCGGTGGGAGCAGTTCTTC. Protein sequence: CASSQGQRWEQFF.

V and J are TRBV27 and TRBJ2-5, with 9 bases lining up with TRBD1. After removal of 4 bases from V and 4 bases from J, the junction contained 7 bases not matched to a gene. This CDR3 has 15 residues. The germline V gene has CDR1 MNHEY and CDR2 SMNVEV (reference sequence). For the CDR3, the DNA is TGTGCCAGCAGTTGGGGACAGGGAATCCCAGAGACCCAGTACTTC. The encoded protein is CASSWGQGIPETQYF.

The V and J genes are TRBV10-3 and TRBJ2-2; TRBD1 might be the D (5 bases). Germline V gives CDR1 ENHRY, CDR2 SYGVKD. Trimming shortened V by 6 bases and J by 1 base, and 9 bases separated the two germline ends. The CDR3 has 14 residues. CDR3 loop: CAISGRGNTGELFF. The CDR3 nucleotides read TGTGCCATCAGCGGAAGGGGGAACACCGGGGAGCTGTTTTTT.

CDR3 in DNA: TGTGCCAGCAGCACTGGACAGGGGGCTGAAAAACTGTTTTTT. Protein product: CASSTGQGAEKLFF. This rearrangement joins TRBV7-4 to TRBJ1-4; 11 nucleotides agree with TRBD1. The CDR3 covers 14 residues. The ends lost 5 bases at V and 7 bases at J; junction bases unmatched: 3. CDR1 and CDR2 from the germline V gene are SGHVT and SQSDAQ.

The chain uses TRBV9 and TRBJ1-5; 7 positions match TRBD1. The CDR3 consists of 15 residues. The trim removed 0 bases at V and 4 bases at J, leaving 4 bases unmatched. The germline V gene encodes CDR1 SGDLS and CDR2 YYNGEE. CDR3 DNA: TGTGCCAGCAGCGTAGATCCAGGGGGGAATCAGCCCCAGCATTTT. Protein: CASSVDPGGNQPQHF.

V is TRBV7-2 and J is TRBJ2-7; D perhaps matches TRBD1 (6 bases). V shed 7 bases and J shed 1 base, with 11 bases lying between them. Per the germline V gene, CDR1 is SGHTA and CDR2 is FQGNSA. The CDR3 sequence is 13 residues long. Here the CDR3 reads CASNSGTSYEQYF. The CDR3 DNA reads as TGTGCCAGCAACTCCGGGACATCCTACGAGCAGTACTTC.

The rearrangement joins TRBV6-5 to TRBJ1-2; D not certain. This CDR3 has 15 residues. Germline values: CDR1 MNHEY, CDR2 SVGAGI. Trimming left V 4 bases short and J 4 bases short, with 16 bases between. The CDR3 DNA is TGTGCCAGCAGTTCCTTTCAAGACTCTGGCTATGGCTACACCTTC. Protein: CASSSFQDSGYGYTF.